These 30 T cell receptor beta chains came from one sample sequenced in a study of blood T cell repertoires in COVID-19. Clones were sequenced by immunoSEQ multiplex PCR, and TCRdb holds only the in-frame ones, with some missing. Here the sample spans 110,000 or so clones, 85% to 90% being singletons. Sequencing used peripheral blood. The receptors shown here come from a woman in her fifties or sixties with acute or convalescent COVID-19.

This chain joins TRBV9 and TRBJ1-1; D remains ambiguous. Germline values: CDR1 SGDLS, CDR2 YYNGEE. V was clipped by 0 bases and J by 1 base, with 10 bases between them. There are 15 residues in the CDR3. The CDR3 DNA reads TGTGCCAGCAGCGTAGACGGGAACACGAACACTGAAGCTTTCTTT. Translation: CASSVDGNTNTEAFF.

This rearrangement joins TRBV15 to TRBJ2-3; a weak D match, TRBD1 (6 bases). Germline-derived CDR1 and CDR2 are LNHNV and YYDKDF (reference sequence). The CDR3 runs 12 residues. V was cut by 0 bases and J by 10 bases, with 8 bases left in between. The CDR3 is CATSREAGAQYF. In nucleotides, the CDR3 is TGTGCCACCAGCAGAGAGGCAGGGGCGCAGTATTTT. Full variable domain (outside the CDR3, taken from reference TRBV15 and TRBJ2-3): DAMVIQNPRYQVTQFGKPVTLSCSQTLNHNVMYWYQQKSSQAPKLLFHYYDKDFNNEADTPDNFQSRRPNTSFCFLDIRSPGLGDTAMYLCATSREAGAQYFGPGTRLTVL.

V is TRBV7-9 and J is TRBJ2-3, with TRBD2 identical over 10 bases. Unmatched junction bases numbered 11, after V lost 5 bases and J lost 3 bases. Germline values: CDR1 SEHNR, CDR2 FQNEAQ (reference sequence). The CDR3 sequence is 17 residues long. The CDR3 DNA follows: TGTGCCAGCAGCCCTAGGGCTAGCGGGAGATCGACAGATACGCAGTATTTT. Protein: CASSPRASGRSTDTQYF.

This chain connects TRBV4-3 to TRBJ2-5; D is unclear. The CDR3 totals 14 residues. V was shortened by 5 bases and J by 3 bases, with 13 bases between the two germline ends. Germline V CDR1 and CDR2: LGHNA, YSLEER. CDR3 residues: CASSTEIREETQYF. CDR3 sequence (DNA): TGCGCCAGCAGCACCGAAATCCGGGAAGAGACCCAGTACTTC.

The chain couples TRBV18 to TRBJ1-1; a weak D match, TRBD1 (5 bases). The V gene's germline CDR1 is KGHSH and CDR2 LQKENI. There are 14 residues in the CDR3. Trimming removed 8 bases from V and 3 bases from J, with 16 bases in between. CDR3 amino acids: CASLTAGQHTEAFF. The CDR3 nucleotides read TGTGCCAGCCTCACGGCGGGGCAACACACTGAAGCTTTCTTT.

The genes are TRBV7-9 and TRBJ2-7, with TRBD1 matching over 10 bases. The V gene end was trimmed by 5 bases and the J gene end by 3 bases; junction bases not matched to a gene: 7. Germline-derived CDR1 and CDR2 are SEHNR and FQNEAQ (reference sequence). This CDR3 is built from 15 residues. CDR3 loop: CASSGPGQGHYEQYF. DNA of the CDR3: TGTGCCAGCAGCGGCCCGGGACAGGGGCACTACGAGCAGTACTTC.

The chain links TRBV19 to TRBJ2-5; tentatively, D is TRBD2 (6 bases). Trimming cost V 5 bases and J 5 bases, with 21 bases left between them. From germline, CDR1 is LNHDA and CDR2 SQIVND (reference sequence). The CDR3 contains 16 residues. The CDR3 region has the DNA TGTGCCAGTAGTCAGGGAGGAGCGATTCTGGAGGAGACCCAGTACTTC. Translation: CASSQGGAILEETQYF. The variable domain in full, completed from reference TRBV19 and TRBJ2-5, reads DGGITQSPKYLFRKEGQNVTLSCEQNLNHDAMYWYRQDPGQGLRLIYYSQIVNDFQKGDIAEGYSVSREKKESFPLTVTSAQKNPTAFYLCASSQGGAILEETQYFGPGTRLLVL.

The chain is built from TRBV11-3 and TRBJ2-2, with TRBD1 identical over 9 bases. Germline-derived CDR1 and CDR2 are SGHNT and YENEEA. The CDR3 extends over 16 amino acids. After removal of 2 bases from V and 3 bases from J, the junction contained 4 bases not matched to a gene. The CDR3 spells CASSLTRTGDTGELFF. CDR3 DNA: TGTGCCAGCAGCTTAACCCGGACAGGGGACACCGGGGAGCTGTTTTTT.

CDR3 bases: TGCAGTGCTAGTCGGACAGGGGGCGTCTATGGCTACACCTTC. This translates into CSASRTGGVYGYTF. The rearrangement uses TRBV20-1 and TRBJ1-2, with 11 bases lining up with TRBD1. Losses at the gene ends were 3 bases for V and 4 bases for J; bases not matched to a gene: 4. This CDR3 comprises 14 residues. From germline, CDR1 is DFQATT and CDR2 SNEGSKA (reference sequence).

The V call is TRBV6-5, the J call TRBJ1-4, with 8 bases fitting TRBD1. V dropped 7 bases and J dropped 8; count of bases not matched to a gene: 6. The CDR3 is 13 residues long. CDR1 is MNHEY and CDR2 is SVGAGI in the germline V gene. CDR3: CASTTGVGEKLFF. The CDR3 DNA reads TGTGCCAGCACGACAGGGGTTGGGGAAAAACTGTTTTTT.

This chain links TRBV3-1 (or the pseudogene TRBV3-2) with TRBJ1-6; D is unclear. V shed 3 bases and J shed 10 bases, with 10 bases lying between them. The CDR3 sequence is 13 residues long. CDR1 LGHDT and CDR2 YNNKEL come from the germline V gene (reference sequence). CDR3 nucleotides: TGTGCCAGCAGCCAGGATCTGCGGTCACCCCTCCACTTT. This translates into CASSQDLRSPLHF.

This rearrangement joins TRBV5-1 to TRBJ2-2; TRBD1 agrees at 10 bases. CDR1 SGHRS and CDR2 YFSETQ come from the germline V gene. CDR3 length: 14 residues. V lost 4 bases to trimming and J lost 6 bases; unmatched junction nucleotides: 3. As DNA, the CDR3 is TGCGCCAGCAGCACCGACAGGGGGCCCGGGGAGCTGTTTTTT. Translation gives CASSTDRGPGELFF.

The CDR3, as DNA: TGTGCCAGCTCACCGATATTACAGGGGGCGAGCTCTGGGGCCAACGTCCTGACTTTC. Amino acids: CASSPILQGASSGANVLTF. V is TRBV18 and J is TRBJ2-6; 9 bases fit TRBD1. This CDR3 is 19 amino acids long. Germline CDR1 KGHSH, CDR2 LQKENI. V shed 3 bases and J 0 bases; nucleotides not matched to a gene: 9.

V gene TRBV10-3 combines with J gene TRBJ2-1; 7 bases align to TRBD2. Germline-derived CDR1 and CDR2 are ENHRY and SYGVKD. The CDR3 contains 13 residues. V was pared by 7 bases and J by 4 bases, with 4 bases of the junction left unmatched. This CDR3 reads CAIKTSAYNEQFF. The CDR3 bases are TGTGCCATCAAAACTAGCGCATACAATGAGCAGTTCTTC.

V is TRBV9 and J is TRBJ2-2; TRBD1 agrees at 8 bases. Germline trimming cut 4 bases from V and 4 bases from J; bases unmatched to any gene: 12. Germline V gene lookup returns CDR1 SGDLS and CDR2 YYNGEE. The CDR3 consists of 17 residues. This CDR3 is CASSIHGTGLTTGELFF. CDR3 coding DNA: TGTGCCAGCAGCATCCATGGGACAGGCCTCACCACCGGGGAGCTGTTTTTT. The variable domain in full, with the rest retrieved from reference TRBV9 and TRBJ2-2, is DSGVTQTPKHLITATGQRVTLRCSPRSGDLSVYWYQQSLDQGLQFLIQYYNGEERAKGNILERFSAQQFPDLHSELNLSSLELGDSALYFCASSIHGTGLTTGELFFGEGSRLTVL.

The J gene is TRBJ1-1, the V gene TRBV11-1, with D perhaps matching TRBD1 (6 bases). This CDR3 is 11 amino acids long. With 5 bases removed from V and 8 bases from J, the gap between germline ends came to 9 bases. Per the germline V gene, CDR1 is SGHAT and CDR2 is FQDESV (reference sequence). CDR3: CASSLTGEAFF. Here the CDR3 DNA reads TGTGCCAGCAGCCTAACAGGGGAAGCTTTCTTT.

The chain uses TRBV11-2 and TRBJ2-3; tentatively, D is TRBD1 (5 bases). CDR3 size: 13 residues. V was shortened by 5 bases and J by 2 bases, with 8 bases between the two germline ends. Germline V gene data show CDR1 as SGHAT and CDR2 as FQNNGV. CDR3 sequence (DNA): TGTGCCAGCAGCCTCAGGGTCACAGATACGCAGTATTTT. Its protein is CASSLRVTDTQYF.

V usage is TRBV6-5 and J usage is TRBJ2-2; D remains ambiguous. In germline, CDR1 is MNHEY, CDR2 SVGAGI. The germline V and J ends were trimmed by 7 bases and 5 bases, with 11 bases remaining between them. The CDR3 is 13 residues long. DNA for the CDR3: TGTGCCAGCACCCCGAGGCATACCGGGGAGCTGTTTTTT. It translates to CASTPRHTGELFF.

This clone came up a few times. The gene calls are TRBV10-3 and TRBJ2-1; TRBD2 matches 13 bases. V gave up 11 bases and J gave up 7 bases; unmatched junction bases: 8. The germline V gene encodes CDR1 ENHRY and CDR2 SYGVKD. The CDR3 has 14 amino acids. CDR3 amino acids: CAVLAGGPVNEQFF. CDR3 DNA: TGTGCCGTACTAGCGGGAGGGCCCGTGAATGAGCAGTTCTTC.

The CDR3 nucleotides read TGTGCCAGCAGTGTTGACAGGTCCTACGAGCAGTACTTC. Protein sequence: CASSVDRSYEQYF. The chain joins TRBV2 to TRBJ2-7; D is possibly TRBD1 (6 bases). The V end lost 4 bases, the J end lost 1 base, and 8 bases lay between the germline ends. CDR3 length equals 13 residues. Germline V lookup: CDR1 SNHLY, CDR2 FYNNEI. The full variable domain, its missing parts supplied by reference TRBV2 and TRBJ2-7, is EPEVTQTPSHQVTQMGQEVILRCVPISNHLYFYWYRQILGQKVEFLVSFYNNEISEKSEIFDDQFSVERPDGSNFTLKIRSTKLEDSAMYFCASSVDRSYEQYFGPGTRLTVT.

V is TRBV29-1 and J is TRBJ2-2, with D perhaps matching TRBD1 (5 bases). This CDR3 contains 12 residues. Trimming shortened V by 3 bases and J by 4 bases, and 6 bases separated the two germline ends. The germline V gene encodes CDR1 SQVTM and CDR2 ANQGSEA. The CDR3 loop reads CSVDRATGELFF. DNA for the CDR3: TGCAGCGTTGACAGGGCCACCGGGGAGCTGTTTTTT.

The chain couples TRBV10-1 to TRBJ2-3; D possibly corresponds to TRBD1 (7 bases). Trimming took 0 bases from V and 4 from J, leaving 14 bases between them. CDR1 and CDR2 from the germline V gene are WNHNN and SYGVQD (reference sequence). The CDR3 has 16 amino acids. CDR3 sequence reads: CASSESNRGGADTQYF. DNA of the CDR3: TGCGCCAGCAGTGAGTCGAACAGGGGAGGCGCAGATACGCAGTATTTT.

The chain links TRBV28 to TRBJ2-7, with D tentatively TRBD2 (6 bases). The germline V and J ends were trimmed by 5 bases and 7 bases, with 33 bases remaining between them. The CDR3 is 19 residues long. Germline CDR1 is MDHEN and CDR2 is SYDVKM. The CDR3 DNA follows: TGTGCCAGCAGTCCCCCCGGGTGGGGAGGCCCGGACGGTAGTCGGGAGCAGTACTTC. It translates to CASSPPGWGGPDGSREQYF.

This chain links TRBV5-1 with TRBJ1-2, with 10 bases fitting TRBD1. The CDR3 is made up of 15 amino acids. CDR1 and CDR2 from the germline V gene are SGHRS and YFSETQ. The V segment lost 0 bases and the J segment 5 bases; nucleotides outside the gene matches: 4. CDR3 sequence reads: CASSLGGTGDYGYTF. As DNA, the CDR3 is TGCGCCAGCAGCTTGGGCGGGACAGGGGATTATGGCTACACCTTC.

This chain connects TRBV5-1 to TRBJ2-1; the match to TRBD2 covers 8 bases. This CDR3 spans 15 amino acids. Germline V gene data show CDR1 as SGHRS and CDR2 as YFSETQ. V shed 4 bases, J shed 1 base, and the junction held 4 bases outside the gene matches. CDR3 amino acids: CASSRGGDSYNEQFF. The CDR3 bases are TGCGCCAGCAGCCGGGGGGGTGATTCCTACAATGAGCAGTTCTTC.

The chain employs TRBV27 and TRBJ1-4; possibly TRBD1 for D (5 bases). In germline, CDR1 is MNHEY, CDR2 SMNVEV (reference sequence). The length of the CDR3 is 14 residues. The germline V and J ends were trimmed by 6 bases and 8 bases, with 16 bases remaining between them. The CDR3 sequence is CASRRAGRHEKLFF. The CDR3 DNA reads as TGTGCCAGCAGGAGAGCAGGGCGTCACGAAAAACTGTTTTTT.

This chain joins TRBV5-1 and TRBJ2-7, with TRBD1 as a possible D gene (6 bases). V lost 5 bases and J lost 1, with 10 bases in between. The CDR3 contains 13 residues. In germline, CDR1 is SGHRS, CDR2 YFSETQ. The CDR3 loop is CASRQGSSYEQYF. In nucleotides, the CDR3 is TGCGCCAGCAGACAGGGATCTTCCTACGAGCAGTACTTC.

The V call is TRBV7-8, the J call TRBJ2-1; D might be TRBD1 (5 bases). The CDR3 extends over 13 amino acids. Germline V lookup: CDR1 SGHVS, CDR2 FQNEAQ. The V gene lost 7 bases and the J gene lost 7 bases, with 14 bases spanning the gap. The CDR3 DNA reads TGTGCCAGCACCCACGACAGACTTAATGAGCAGTTCTTC. Residues: CASTHDRLNEQFF.

The chain recombines TRBV19 with TRBJ1-5; D is unclear. CDR3 length: 13 amino acids. Deletions cut 0 bases from V and 11 bases from J, with 11 bases between. Germline CDR1 reads LNHDA; CDR2 reads SQIVND (reference sequence). The CDR3 spells CASSIDPILAQHF. CDR3 sequence (DNA): TGTGCCAGTAGTATAGACCCGATATTAGCCCAGCATTTT.

CDR3 bases: TGTGCCAGCAGTGATACAGCCTACAATGAGCAGTTCTTC. Translation: CASSDTAYNEQFF. J is TRBJ2-1 and V is TRBV2; D is ambiguous. CDR1 is SNHLY and CDR2 is FYNNEI in the germline V gene. The V end was cut by 3 bases, the J end by 2 bases, with 5 bases between. This CDR3 is 13 amino acids long.